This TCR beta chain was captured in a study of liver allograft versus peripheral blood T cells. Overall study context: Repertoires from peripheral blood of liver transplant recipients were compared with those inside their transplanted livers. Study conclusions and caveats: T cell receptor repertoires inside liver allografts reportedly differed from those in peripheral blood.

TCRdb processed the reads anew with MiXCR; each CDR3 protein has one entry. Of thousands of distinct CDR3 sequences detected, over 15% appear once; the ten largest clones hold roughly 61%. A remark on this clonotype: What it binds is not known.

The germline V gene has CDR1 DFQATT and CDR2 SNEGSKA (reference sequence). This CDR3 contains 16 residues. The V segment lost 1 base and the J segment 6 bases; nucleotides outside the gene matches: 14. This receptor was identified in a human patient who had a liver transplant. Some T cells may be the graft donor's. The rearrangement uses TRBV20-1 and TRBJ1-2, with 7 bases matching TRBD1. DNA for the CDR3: TGCAGTGCTAGAGGTGCGGCGACAGGGAAATCGGATGGCTACACCTTC. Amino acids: CSARGAATGKSDGYTF.